This T cell receptor beta chain derives from a study of T cells in Graves' hyperthyroidism and ophthalmopathy. TCR beta CDR3 region amplification was performed from RNA transcripts. First-round RT-PCR with HTBI primers amplified the TCR CDR3 region. TCRdb re-analysed the multiplex PCR reads in MiXCR, keeping a single row per CDR3 protein. This table has approximately 610,000 distinct CDR3 sequences, 14% to 15% appearing once. Sequencing was carried out using blood. The receptor's source is a woman between 35 and 50 years old with Graves' ophthalmopathy.

CDR3 sequence reads: CASKPGQGASGNTIYF. The CDR3 DNA sequence: TGTGCCAGCAAACCGGGACAGGGGGCGTCTGGAAACACCATATATTTT. The chain links TRBV6-1 to TRBJ1-3; 12 bases match TRBD1. The CDR3 is 16 residues long. Germline V gene sequence: CDR1 MNHNS, CDR2 SASEGT. V lost 7 bases, J lost 1 base, and 5 bases stayed unmatched.